A selection of T cell receptor beta chains follows, all from one sample in a study of T cells in Graves' hyperthyroidism and ophthalmopathy. TCRdb analysed the multiplex PCR reads with MiXCR anew, one entry per CDR3 protein. The repertoire consists of approximately 400,000 distinct CDR3 sequences, with just under 15% occurring once and the leading ten covering over 25%. The source material was blood. The receptors derive from a woman in her 30s with Graves' hyperthyroidism. The CDR3 runs from the conserved cysteine through the conserved F or W. Each record gives: CDR3 DNA, CDR3 protein, D gene, clone size, V gene, J gene. A D gene is named only where the DNA matches it firmly. Not every row has a clone size; where given, it reads once, few, many or a size class.

TGCAGTGCTAGCCCTAGCGACTCCTACAATGAGCAGTTCTTC,CSASPSDSYNEQFF,.,.,TRBV20-1,TRBJ2-1
TGTGCCAGCCAATTAGCGGGACCGAACACCGGGGAGCTGTTTTTT,CASQLAGPNTGELFF,TRBD2,many,TRBV27,TRBJ2-2
TGCGCCAGCAGCCCGAGCGGGGATTGGGAAAAACTGTTTTTT,CASSPSGDWEKLFF,.,.,TRBV10-1,TRBJ1-4
TGTGCCAGCAGCGACCCAGTGGGACCGACGAGAGAGACCCAGTACTTC,CASSDPVGPTRETQYF,.,.,TRBV7-9,TRBJ2-5
TGTGCCAGCAGCAGTTGGACTGAGACCGGGGAGCTGTTTTTT,CASSSWTETGELFF,.,many,TRBV5-4,TRBJ2-2
TGCGCCAGCAGCTTGGATTGGGCCTACGAGCAGTACTTC,CASSLDWAYEQYF,.,.,TRBV5-1,TRBJ2-7
TGCGCCAGCAGCCATACTAGCGGAGCTACCGGGGAGCTGTTTTTT,CASSHTSGATGELFF,TRBD2,few,TRBV5-1,TRBJ2-2
TGCGCCAGCAGCCCTCAGGGACTAGCGGGAGTAGATACGCAGTATTTT,CASSPQGLAGVDTQYF,TRBD2,many,TRBV4-1,TRBJ2-3
TGTGCCAGCAGCCGAGGGACTAGCGGGCTTAGCACAGATACGCAGTATTTT,CASSRGTSGLSTDTQYF,TRBD2,.,TRBV13,TRBJ2-3
TGTGCCAGCAGCCCTTCAGGGGCTAACTATGGCTACACCTTC,CASSPSGANYGYTF,.,.,TRBV12-3/TRBV12-4,TRBJ1-2
TGCGCCAGCAGCTCTACAGGGAACAGGGCCAACGTCCTGACTTTC,CASSSTGNRANVLTF,.,few,TRBV5-1,TRBJ2-6
TGTGCCAGCAGTCCCGGCGGGGACCCAAGGAATCAGCCCCAGCATTTT,CASSPGGDPRNQPQHF,.,.,TRBV28,TRBJ1-5
TGCGCCAGCAGCTTGGTGGCTAGTCCGGATGAGCAGTTCTTC,CASSLVASPDEQFF,.,.,TRBV5-1,TRBJ2-1
TGCGCCAGCAGCTCGGTGATAACGGCCCTGAACACTGAAGCTTTCTTT,CASSSVITALNTEAFF,.,few,TRBV4-1,TRBJ1-1